This T cell receptor (beta chain) comes out of a study of T cell repertoires in cytomegalovirus infection. Study context: Indications of both CMV infection and matching HLA type were provided by public TCR beta signatures.

This clonotype was recorded at least ten times. Its antigen remains unknown. Each CDR3 protein gets one entry after TCRdb re-called the reads with MiXCR. The sample shows some 150,000 distinct CDR3 sequences, roughly 6% of them seen only once. Whole-study findings and limits: HLA-C-restricted, CMV-specific TCR beta clonotypes were dominant ex vivo. Public TCR beta family frequency separated CMV-and-HLA carriers, including in an independent cohort.

This CDR3 comprises 16 residues. Germline V gene sequence: CDR1 SGHAT, CDR2 FQNNGV. V lost 5 bases and J 2 bases, leaving 18 bases between the germline ends. Source material: PBMCs. This receptor was identified in a human donor in good health (CMV status not recorded). Some clones in this sample may be carry-over from other donors' samples. V is TRBV11-2 and J is TRBJ2-5; weak D call: TRBD2 (5 bases). The DNA of the CDR3 is TGTGCCAGCAGCCCCACCGGGGTCCCTTTTCAAGAGACCCAGTACTTC. The encoded protein is CASSPTGVPFQETQYF.